These T cell receptor beta chains were read from a single sample in a study of T-cell reconstitution after alpha-beta-depleted transplantation in children. A single record per CDR3 protein comes from TCRdb applying MiXCR to the PCR reads. The sample holds approximately 980,000 distinct CDR3 sequences, roughly 29% seen once. The starting material was PBMCs, mostly from graft donor cells, obtained 360 days after TCRalphabeta/CD19-depleted stem cell transplant. These receptors were obtained from a boy in the first two years of life who had a stem cell transplant for SCID, so the T cells may come from the graft donor. The CDR3 runs from the conserved cysteine through the conserved F or W.

TRBV5-1	TRBJ1-2	CASSLVTGGYGYTF
TRBV24-1	TRBJ2-3	CATSEGNTDTQYF
TRBV5-1	TRBJ1-1	CASSSWGQAGTEAFF
TRBV5-1	TRBJ2-1	CASSLGTSVSEQFF
TRBV7-2	TRBJ2-2	CASSRSSGGVDTGELFF
TRBV20-1	TRBJ2-1	CSARDPGGPGNEQFF
TRBV20-1	TRBJ2-3	CSARVRRFVDTQYF
TRBV20-1	TRBJ1-1	CSASAWGTEAFF
TRBV6-5	TRBJ2-1	CASSSTSIKYEQFF
TRBV10-3	TRBJ2-7	CAISERPGVYEQYF
TRBV10-3	TRBJ2-7	CAISEIGVGYEQYF
TRBV10-3	TRBJ2-3	CAIKADRRGNFTDTQYF
TRBV20-1	TRBJ1-1	CSALSWGDTEAFF
TRBV12-3/TRBV12-4	TRBJ2-2	CASSPGLALSGELFF
TRBV12-3/TRBV12-4	TRBJ2-2	CASSGRQGSSTGELFF
TRBV7-9	TRBJ2-3	CASSQVGQGGNTQYF
TRBV29-1	TRBJ1-1	CSVEGQGGSTEAFF
TRBV29-1	TRBJ2-2	CSAQGWSTGELFF
TRBV9	TRBJ2-1	CASSIGWRGADNEQFF
TRBV14	TRBJ2-7	CASSRLGQGLNEQYF
TRBV5-6	TRBJ2-1	CASSLVGRYDEQFF
TRBV18	TRBJ2-3	CASSPRGDVDTQYF
TRBV5-5	TRBJ1-2	CASSKTSRLGKYGYTF
TRBV4-1	TRBJ2-2	CASSQPGLAGGPANTGELFF
TRBV5-1	TRBJ2-1	CASSLGKGLAGGPSSYNEQFF
TRBV29-1	TRBJ1-3	CSARQGLRTGNTIYF
TRBV4-1	TRBJ2-1	CASSQGDRGLNEQFF
TRBV27	TRBJ2-1	CASSYNFNNEQFF
TRBV12-3/TRBV12-4	TRBJ1-5	CASSPGHSNQPQHF
TRBV5-6	TRBJ2-7	CASSFTIGSSYEQYF
TRBV24-1	TRBJ2-3	CATSDFGGTIDTQYF
TRBV4-3	TRBJ2-7	CASSQDGNSYEQYF
TRBV9	TRBJ2-2	CASSVGLAGPGGELFF
TRBV20-1	TRBJ1-6	CSAGLSWDSPLHF
TRBV7-3	TRBJ2-5	CASSPGRGRMGTQYF
TRBV6-5	TRBJ2-7	CASSFRTVQYF
TRBV7-2	TRBJ2-1	CASSATVGYNEQFF
TRBV2	TRBJ1-1	CASSPDRVTNTEAFF
TRBV6-6	TRBJ1-1	CASSYDGTVPLSFQAFF
TRBV2	TRBJ2-5	CAITGLGETQYF
TRBV28	TRBJ2-7	CASSVQGRAYEQYF
TRBV25-1	TRBJ2-3	CASSEQHSTDTQYF
TRBV4-2	TRBJ1-2	CASSQGGGYIGYTF
TRBV19	TRBJ1-1	CASSPYREDTEAFF
TRBV6-5	TRBJ1-4	CASSWAGGGMGKLFF
TRBV5-6	TRBJ2-7	CASSLVGLAGISYEQYF
TRBV5-5	TRBJ2-3	CASSLVAGDLKDTQYF